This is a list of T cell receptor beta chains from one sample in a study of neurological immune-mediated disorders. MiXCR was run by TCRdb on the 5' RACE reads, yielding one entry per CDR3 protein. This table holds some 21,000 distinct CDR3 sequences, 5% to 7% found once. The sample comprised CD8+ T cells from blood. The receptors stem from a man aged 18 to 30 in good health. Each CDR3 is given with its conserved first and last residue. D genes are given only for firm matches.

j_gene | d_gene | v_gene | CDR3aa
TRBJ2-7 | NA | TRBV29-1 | CSVGVALGAYEQYF
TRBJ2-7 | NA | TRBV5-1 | CASRLRDGSYEQYF
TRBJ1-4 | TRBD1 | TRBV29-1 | CSVGTGGFNEKLFF
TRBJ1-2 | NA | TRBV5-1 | CASSDELSGYGYTF
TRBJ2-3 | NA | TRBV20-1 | CSANNGETSTDTQYF
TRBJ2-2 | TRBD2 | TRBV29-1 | CSVDIAGENTGELFF
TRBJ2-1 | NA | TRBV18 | CASSPPLREFRQFF
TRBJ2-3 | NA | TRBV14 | CASSNLYSSTDTQYF
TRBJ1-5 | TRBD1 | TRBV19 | CASSIVTGKYSNQPQHF
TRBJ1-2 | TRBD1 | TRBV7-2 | CASSPRQGFFYGYTF
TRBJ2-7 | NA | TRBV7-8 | CASSLAAGPFYEQYF
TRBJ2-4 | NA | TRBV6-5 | CASSSGLDDKNIQYF
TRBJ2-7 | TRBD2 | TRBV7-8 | CASSIGGGSYEQYF
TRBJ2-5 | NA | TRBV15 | CATSRGGGFGATQYF
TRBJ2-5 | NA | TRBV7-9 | CASSPIGETQYF
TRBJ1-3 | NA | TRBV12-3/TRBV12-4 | CASSSGFGTSGNTIYF
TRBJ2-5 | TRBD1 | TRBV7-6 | CASSSTGVETQYF
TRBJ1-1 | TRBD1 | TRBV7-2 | CASSSDRGMDTEAFF
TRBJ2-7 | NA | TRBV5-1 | CASSFYICSAQGLFYEQYF
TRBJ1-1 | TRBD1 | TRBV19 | CASSRTDRGFTEAFF
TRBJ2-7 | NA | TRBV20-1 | CSAEGSSYLSEQYF
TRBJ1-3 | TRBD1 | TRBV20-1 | CSARATGGGNTIYF
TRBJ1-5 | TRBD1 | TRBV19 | CATRWDRYSNQPQHF
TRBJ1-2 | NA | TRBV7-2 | CASSLQLPGYTF
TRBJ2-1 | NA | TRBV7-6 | CASSLAITHNEQFF
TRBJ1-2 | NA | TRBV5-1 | CASSFYICSARDIAPESYGYTF
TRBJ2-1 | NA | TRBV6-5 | CASQTPQGNEQFF
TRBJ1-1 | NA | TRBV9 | CASSVRQYTEAFF
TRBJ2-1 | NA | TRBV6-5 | CASSSSGSEQFF
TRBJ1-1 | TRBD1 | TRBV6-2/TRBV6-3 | CASSYGWDRQTAYVAFF
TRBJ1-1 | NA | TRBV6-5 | CASHRAANTEAFF
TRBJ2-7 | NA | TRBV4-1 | CASSQDPGVPNEQYF
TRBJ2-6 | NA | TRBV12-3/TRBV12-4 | CASSPALSGANVLTF
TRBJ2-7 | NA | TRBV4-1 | CASSQRTGLVSYEQYF
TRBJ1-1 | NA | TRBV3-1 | CASSHPFMNTEAFF
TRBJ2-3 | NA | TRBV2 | CASILFASGPDTQYF
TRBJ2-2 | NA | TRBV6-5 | CASSYFQNTGELFF
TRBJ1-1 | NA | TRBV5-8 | CAVQGTEAFF
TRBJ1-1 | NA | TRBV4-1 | CASSQGGRAFF
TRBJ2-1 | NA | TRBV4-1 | CASVSSRGSTNEQFF
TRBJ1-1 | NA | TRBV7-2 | CASSLGQYTEAFF
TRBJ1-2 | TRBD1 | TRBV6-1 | CASSEAGTVSGYTF
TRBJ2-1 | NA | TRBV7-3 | CASSLSIGTRNEQFF
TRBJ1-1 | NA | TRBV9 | CASSVAGISGTEAFF
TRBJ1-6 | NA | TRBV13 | CASSLHGQINSPLHF